Below, 3 T cell receptor beta chains from the same sample are listed, as sequenced in a study of identical twins. TCRdb recomputed calls from the 5' RACE reads with MiXCR, one row per CDR3 protein. This table has some 500,000 distinct CDR3 sequences, roughly 21% appearing once. These same data were also listed under a study on T cells expressing NK-cell markers.

Material for sequencing was CD4+ T cells sorted from blood. These receptors were taken from a young woman in good health.

This clonotype was seen only a few times. This chain joins TRBV20-1 and TRBJ2-1; TRBD2 matches 7 bases. The J segment lost 0 bases and the V segment lost 0 bases, leaving 5 bases of the junction unmatched. Germline assignment: CDR1 DFQATT and CDR2 SNEGSKA (reference sequence). The CDR3 sequence is 16 residues long. For the CDR3, the DNA is TGCAGTGCTAGAGATCCAGCGGGGAGCTCCTACAATGAGCAGTTCTTC. Protein product: CSARDPAGSSYNEQFF.

This clonotype was seen at least ten times. The chain has TRBV7-3 and TRBJ2-3; D might be TRBD2 (5 bases). Trimming stripped 8 bases from V and 4 bases from J, with 7 bases between. There are 11 residues in the CDR3. The germline CDR1 and CDR2 sequences are SGHTA and FQGTGA. The CDR3 DNA is TGTGCCAGCTCGGAGGCAGATACGCAGTATTTT. It translates to CASSEADTQYF.

The chain carries TRBV20-1 and TRBJ2-7; D uncertain. The V gene lost 2 bases and the J gene lost 0 bases, with 11 bases spanning the gap. The CDR3 runs 14 residues. Germline CDR1 is DFQATT and CDR2 is SNEGSKA (reference sequence). The CDR3 sequence is CSARIPTVSYEQYF. For the CDR3, the DNA is TGCAGTGCTAGAATACCAACAGTCTCCTACGAGCAGTACTTC.